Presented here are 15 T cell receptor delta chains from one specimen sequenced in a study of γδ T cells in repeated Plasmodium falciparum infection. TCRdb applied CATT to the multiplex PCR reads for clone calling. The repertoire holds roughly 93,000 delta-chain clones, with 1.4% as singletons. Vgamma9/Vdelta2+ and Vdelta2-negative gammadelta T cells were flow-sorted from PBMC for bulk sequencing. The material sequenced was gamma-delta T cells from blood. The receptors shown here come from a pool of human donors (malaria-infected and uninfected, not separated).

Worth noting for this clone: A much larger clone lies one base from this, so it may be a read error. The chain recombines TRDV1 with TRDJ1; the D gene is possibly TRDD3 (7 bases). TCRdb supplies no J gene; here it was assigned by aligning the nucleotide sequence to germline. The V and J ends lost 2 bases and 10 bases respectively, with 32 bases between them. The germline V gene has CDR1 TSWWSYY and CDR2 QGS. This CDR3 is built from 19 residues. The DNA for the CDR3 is TGTGCTCTTGGGGAAGGAATCCTACCTTTACTGGGGCCCCGGAGGCCACTCATCTTT. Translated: CALGEGILPLLGPRRPLIF.

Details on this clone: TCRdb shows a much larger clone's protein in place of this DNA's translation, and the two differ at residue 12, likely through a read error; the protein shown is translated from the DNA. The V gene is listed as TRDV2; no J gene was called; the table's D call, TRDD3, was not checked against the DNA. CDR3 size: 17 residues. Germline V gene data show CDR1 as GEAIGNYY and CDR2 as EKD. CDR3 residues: CACDTWGSSWDARQMFF. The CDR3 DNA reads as TGTGCCTGTGACACCTGGGGGAGCTCCTGGGACGCCCGACAGATGTTCTTC.

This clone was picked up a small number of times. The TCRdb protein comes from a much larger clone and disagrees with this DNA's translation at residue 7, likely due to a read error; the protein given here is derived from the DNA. The CDR3 DNA reads as TGTGCCTGTGACACTCTACCGGGGGACAACCGGCCCAAGTGGGGGACCGATAAACTCATCTTT. Encoded protein: CACDTLPGDNRPKWGTDKLIF. The rearrangement joins TRDV2 to TRDJ1; perhaps TRDD3 as D (6 bases). No J gene is reported in TCRdb; it was inferred here by comparing the DNA with germline. From germline, CDR1 is GEAIGNYY and CDR2 EKD. The CDR3 has 21 residues. V lost 1 base and J 2 bases, leaving 31 bases between the germline ends.

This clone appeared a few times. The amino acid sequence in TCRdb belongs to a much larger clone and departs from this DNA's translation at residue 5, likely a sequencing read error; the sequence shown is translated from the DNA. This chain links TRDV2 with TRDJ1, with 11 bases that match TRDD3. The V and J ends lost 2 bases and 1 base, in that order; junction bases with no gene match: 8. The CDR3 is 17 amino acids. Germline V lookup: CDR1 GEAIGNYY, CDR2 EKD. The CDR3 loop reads CACDILLGDISTDKLIF. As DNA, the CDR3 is TGTGCCTGTGACATTTTACTGGGGGATATATCCACCGATAAACTCATCTTT.

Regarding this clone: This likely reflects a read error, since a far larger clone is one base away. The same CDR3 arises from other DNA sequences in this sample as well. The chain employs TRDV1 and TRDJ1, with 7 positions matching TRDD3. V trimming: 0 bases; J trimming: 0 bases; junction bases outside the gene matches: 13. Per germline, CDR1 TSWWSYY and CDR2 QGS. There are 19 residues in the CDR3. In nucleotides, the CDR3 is TGTGCTCTTGGGGAACTAGCTCCTAACTGGGGAACGTACACCGATAAACTCATCTTT. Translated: CALGELAPNWGTYTDKLIF.

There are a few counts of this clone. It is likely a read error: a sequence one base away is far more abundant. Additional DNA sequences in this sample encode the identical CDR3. The CDR3 is CACDPVGAPGDTDKLIF. Written as DNA, the CDR3 is TGTGCCTGTGATCCAGTGGGGGCCCCGGGGGACACCGATAAACTCATCTTT. The rearrangement uses TRDV2 and TRDJ1; a weak D match, TRDD3 (6 bases). The J gene, missing from TCRdb, was assigned here through DNA to germline matching. Deletions cut 4 bases from V and 0 bases from J, with 20 bases between. Looked up from germline, CDR1 is GEAIGNYY and CDR2 is EKD. The length of the CDR3 is 17 residues.

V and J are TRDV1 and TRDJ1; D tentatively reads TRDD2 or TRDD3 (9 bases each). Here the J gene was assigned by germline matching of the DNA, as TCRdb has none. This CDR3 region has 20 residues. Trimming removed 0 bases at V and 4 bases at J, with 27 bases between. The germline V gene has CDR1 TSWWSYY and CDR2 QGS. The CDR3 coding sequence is TGTGCTCTTGGGGAACTCTCCTTCCTACACTGGGGGAGCAAGCTCGATAAACTCATCTTT. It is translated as CALGELSFLHWGSKLDKLIF.

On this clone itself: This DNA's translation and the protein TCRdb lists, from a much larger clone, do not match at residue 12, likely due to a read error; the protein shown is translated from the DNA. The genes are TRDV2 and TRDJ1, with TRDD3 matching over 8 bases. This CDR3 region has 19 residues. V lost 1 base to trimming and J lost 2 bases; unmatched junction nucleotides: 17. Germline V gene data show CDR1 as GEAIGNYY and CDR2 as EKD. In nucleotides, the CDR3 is TGTGCCTGTGACACGGATAGAATACTGGGGGGGAGAAGTACCGATAAACTCATCTTT. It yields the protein CACDTDRILGGRSTDKLIF.

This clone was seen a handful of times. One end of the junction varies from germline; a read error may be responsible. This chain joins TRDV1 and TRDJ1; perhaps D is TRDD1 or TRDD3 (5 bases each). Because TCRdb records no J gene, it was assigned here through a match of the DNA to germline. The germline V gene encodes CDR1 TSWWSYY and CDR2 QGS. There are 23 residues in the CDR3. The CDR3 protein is CALGDVVFPPLVLQILTTDKLIF. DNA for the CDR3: TGTGCCCTTGGGGACGTTGTCTTTCCCCCTCTCGTCCTCCAAATACTGACCACCGATAAACTCATCTTT.

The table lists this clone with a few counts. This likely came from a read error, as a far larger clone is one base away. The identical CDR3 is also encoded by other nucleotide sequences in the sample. In DNA, the CDR3 is TGTGCCTGTGACAGTATGAGCTGGGGGGAAACTCCCGGGCCGAAGAACACCGATAAACTCATCTTT. Protein product: CACDSMSWGETPGPKNTDKLIF. This chain links TRDV2 with TRDJ1; the match to TRDD3 covers 7 bases. CDR3 length: 22 amino acids. CDR1 and CDR2 (germline): GEAIGNYY, EKD. The V and J ends lost 2 bases and 0 bases, in that order; junction bases with no gene match: 26.

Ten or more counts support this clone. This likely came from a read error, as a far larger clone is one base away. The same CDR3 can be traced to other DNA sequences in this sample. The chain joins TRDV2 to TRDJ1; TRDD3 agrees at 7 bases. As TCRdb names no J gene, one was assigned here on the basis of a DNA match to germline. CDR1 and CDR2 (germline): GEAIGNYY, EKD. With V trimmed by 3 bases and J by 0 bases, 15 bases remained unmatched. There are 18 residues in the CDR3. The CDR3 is CACDPLTGGSPDTDKLIF. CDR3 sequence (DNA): TGTGCCTGTGACCCCCTTACCGGGGGATCCCCCGACACCGATAAACTCATCTTT.

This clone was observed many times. The DNA for the CDR3 is TGTGCTCTTGGGGAATTAGAGCTGGGGAGGAGGTACACCGATAAACTCATCTTT. Translation gives CALGELELGRRYTDKLIF. This rearrangement joins TRDV1 to TRDJ1; D perhaps matches TRDD3 (6 bases). The V end was cut by 2 bases, the J end by 0 bases, with 19 bases between. CDR3 length: 18 amino acids. Germline loops: CDR1 TSWWSYY, CDR2 QGS.

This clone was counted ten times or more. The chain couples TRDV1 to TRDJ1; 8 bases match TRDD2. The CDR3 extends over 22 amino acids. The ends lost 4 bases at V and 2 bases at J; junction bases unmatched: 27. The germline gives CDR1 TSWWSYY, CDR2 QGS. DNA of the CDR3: TGTGCTCTTGGGGTACTTTCCCCTTCCTATGCGACGTTACGGGAGGTAACCGATAAACTCATCTTT. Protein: CALGVLSPSYATLREVTDKLIF.

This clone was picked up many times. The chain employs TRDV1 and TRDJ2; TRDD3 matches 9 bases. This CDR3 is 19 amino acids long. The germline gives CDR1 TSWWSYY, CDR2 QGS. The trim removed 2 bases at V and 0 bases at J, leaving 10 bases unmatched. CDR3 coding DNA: TGTGCTCTTGGGGAAAGCACGGGGGATACCCCCGCTTTGACAGCACAACTCTTCTTT. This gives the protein CALGESTGDTPALTAQLFF.

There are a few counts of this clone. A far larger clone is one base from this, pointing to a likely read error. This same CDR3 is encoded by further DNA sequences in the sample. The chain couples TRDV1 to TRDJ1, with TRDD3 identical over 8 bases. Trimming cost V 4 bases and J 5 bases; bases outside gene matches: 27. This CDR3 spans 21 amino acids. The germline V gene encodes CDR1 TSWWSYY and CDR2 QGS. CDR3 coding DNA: TGTGCTCTTGGGGCCCCCCCTAGCGTTCCCCCCGTACTGGGGGTTACAGATAAACTCATCTTT. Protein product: CALGAPPSVPPVLGVTDKLIF.